A single T cell receptor (beta chain) is shown here with its context. Antigen: not known. The sample comes from a study of T cells in Graves' hyperthyroidism and ophthalmopathy. Study-wide findings and caveats: Within blood appeared most thyroid clonotypes that had expanded above 0.001.

CDR1 is SEHNR, CDR2 FQNEAQ, per germline (reference sequence). CDR3 size: 16 residues. V gave up 5 bases and J gave up 0 bases; unmatched junction bases: 7. There were TCR beta CDR3 regions amplified from RNA transcripts. Researchers ran a first-round RT-PCR on the TCR CDR3 using the HTBI primer set. One entry per CDR3 protein, called by TCRdb with MiXCR from the multiplex PCR reads. The sample carries roughly 500,000 distinct CDR3 sequences, around 43% recorded once. Material: peripheral blood or thyroid tissue (not recorded which). The chain is built from TRBV7-9 and TRBJ1-1; 9 bases fit TRBD1. The TCR sequence derives from an adult woman with Graves' disease, either hyperthyroidism or ophthalmopathy (not recorded which). The CDR3 sequence: CASSRGQGPMNTEAFF. The CDR3, as DNA: TGTGCCAGCAGCCGGGGACAGGGTCCTATGAACACTGAAGCTTTCTTT.